The T cell receptor (beta chain) under discussion was sequenced for a study of Graves' ophthalmopathy and Graves' hyperthyroidism. Turning to the study itself: Cases classed as stable hyperthyroidism had no ophthalmopathy within 18 months of follow-up. Study findings and constraints: Also, most clonotypes expanded in the thyroid above 0.001 frequency appeared in blood.

No donor had other autoimmune disease, uncontrolled infection, pregnancy or lactation. As diagnostic evidence, clinical symptoms, serum thyroxine, TRAb, thyroid ultrasound and orbital computed tomography were relied upon. Concerning this clonotype itself: Its specificity is not known.

Trimming took 5 bases from V and 9 from J, leaving 11 bases between them. CDR1 is SGHTA and CDR2 is FQGNSA in the germline V gene. The CDR3 is 11 amino acids. RNA transcripts were the source from which TCR beta CDR3 regions were amplified. HTBI primers served in a first-round RT-PCR, which a second-round multiplex PCR followed. TCRdb processed the multiplex PCR reads anew with MiXCR; each CDR3 protein has one entry. The sample shows around 1,200,000 distinct CDR3 sequences, 36% of them seen only once. Sequenced sample: peripheral blood or thyroid tissue (not recorded which). The chain couples TRBV7-2 to TRBJ2-7; D unclear. This clonotype was sampled from an adult man with Graves' hyperthyroidism. CDR3 bases: TGTGCCAGCAGCCCGGAGCTGGCGCAGTACTTC. Its protein is CASSPELAQYF.